What follows are 14 T cell receptor beta chains derived from one specimen sequenced in a study of identical twins. TCRdb re-called the 5' RACE reads with MiXCR, one entry per CDR3 protein. The sample records under 400,000 distinct CDR3 sequences, around 9.7% being singletons. The specimen was naive T cells sorted from blood. These receptors were obtained from a woman aged 45 to 65 in good health.

The CDR3 protein is CATSDFWDRGGNEQFF. The CDR3 nucleotides read TGTGCCACCAGTGATTTTTGGGACAGGGGAGGCAATGAGCAGTTCTTC. The J gene is TRBJ2-1, the V gene TRBV24-1; 10 bases fit TRBD1. V was pared by 1 base and J by 6 bases, with 5 bases of the junction left unmatched. CDR3 length equals 16 residues. Germline assignment: CDR1 KGHDR and CDR2 SFDVKD.

The J gene is TRBJ2-2, the V gene TRBV7-3, with D perhaps given as TRBD1 or TRBD2 (6 bases each). Trimming took 5 bases from V and 4 from J, leaving 14 bases between them. The CDR3 is made up of 15 amino acids. Germline-derived CDR1 and CDR2 are SGHTA and FQGTGA. The CDR3 DNA reads as TGTGCCAGCAGCCCAAACCCGGGGGCCACCGGGGAGCTGTTTTTT. Translating gives CASSPNPGATGELFF.

This clonotype turned up a few times. V usage is TRBV20-1 and J usage is TRBJ2-4, with unresolved D. V shed 6 bases and J shed 7 bases, with 16 bases lying between them. Looked up from germline, CDR1 is DFQATT and CDR2 is SNEGSKA (reference sequence). CDR3 length equals 13 residues. This chain's CDR3 is CSALRTENNIQYF. The CDR3 DNA reads as TGCAGTGCCCTCCGGACCGAAAATAACATTCAGTACTTC.

The chain employs TRBV11-2 and TRBJ2-1; D might be TRBD2 (6 bases). The CDR3 has 15 amino acids. V was pared by 0 bases and J by 9 bases, with 15 bases between. Germline CDR1 SGHAT, CDR2 FQNNGV. CDR3 amino acids: CASSLDAGLAIEQFF. CDR3 sequence (DNA): TGTGCCAGCAGCTTAGATGCTGGGCTAGCGATTGAGCAGTTCTTC.

This clonotype was seen ten or more times. In DNA form, the CDR3 reads TGTGCCAGCAGCTTAGAGGCGGACAGTGAAGCTTTCTTT. Its translation: CASSLEADSEAFF. The chain couples TRBV11-2 to TRBJ1-1, with TRBD1 as a possible D gene (6 bases). In germline, CDR1 is SGHAT, CDR2 FQNNGV. The ends were cut back, 0 bases at V and 7 bases at J, with 9 bases in the middle. CDR3 length: 13 residues.

This clonotype occurred once. The chain recombines TRBV7-9 with TRBJ2-4; D possibly corresponds to TRBD2 (6 bases). The V gene's germline CDR1 is SEHNR and CDR2 FQNEAQ (reference sequence). This CDR3 is 17 amino acids long. Trimming removed 5 bases at V and 2 bases at J, with 19 bases between. The CDR3 reads CASSRIGGKLTKNIQYF. Here the CDR3 DNA reads TGTGCCAGCAGCCGAATTGGAGGGAAGTTGACCAAAAACATTCAGTACTTC. Drawing the rest from reference TRBV7-9 and TRBJ2-4, the complete variable domain is DTGVSQNPRHKITKRGQNVTFRCDPISEHNRLYWYRQTLGQGPEFLTYFQNEAQLEKSRLLSDRFSAERPKGSFSTLEIQRTEQGDSAMYLCASSRIGGKLTKNIQYFGAGTRLSVL.

This clonotype has at least ten counts. The chain recombines TRBV11-2 with TRBJ1-1; 7 bases align to TRBD1. V lost 5 bases to trimming and J lost 0 bases; unmatched junction nucleotides: 6. The CDR3 extends over 15 amino acids. Germline V gives CDR1 SGHAT, CDR2 FQNNGV. CDR3 sequence reads: CASSDYRGLNTEAFF. The CDR3 DNA reads TGTGCCAGCAGCGATTACAGGGGCTTGAACACTGAAGCTTTCTTT.

This clonotype has a handful of counts. V usage is TRBV6-5 and J usage is TRBJ2-3, with D perhaps TRBD2 (6 bases). The V end lost 5 bases, the J end lost 5 bases, and 17 bases lay between the germline ends. Germline CDR1 reads MNHEY; CDR2 reads SVGAGI. This CDR3 contains 15 residues. CDR3 amino acids: CASSSPSGPRDTQYF. The CDR3, as DNA: TGTGCCAGCAGTAGCCCGAGCGGGCCCCGAGATACGCAGTATTTT.

The rearrangement joins TRBV15 to TRBJ2-5, with D maybe TRBD2 (6 bases). This CDR3 spans 14 amino acids. The germline V gene encodes CDR1 LNHNV and CDR2 YYDKDF (reference sequence). Trimming pared 5 bases from V and 2 bases from J, leaving 12 bases between. The CDR3 is CATSSPGDQETQYF. CDR3 coding DNA: TGTGCCACCAGCTCCCCGGGAGATCAAGAGACCCAGTACTTC.

The V and J genes are TRBV3-1 and TRBJ1-4; a possible D gene is TRBD1 (6 bases). The germline CDR1 and CDR2 sequences are LGHDT and YNNKEL (reference sequence). Trimming took off 1 base at V and 5 bases at J, with 8 bases between the two ends. The CDR3 runs to 14 residues. The CDR3 sequence is CASSQVGTNEKLFF. The CDR3, as DNA: TGTGCCAGCAGCCAAGTCGGGACAAATGAAAAACTGTTTTTT.

This sequence joins TRBV7-6 and TRBJ2-7; a weak D match, TRBD2 (5 bases). Germline assignment: CDR1 SGHVS and CDR2 FNYEAQ. V was cut by 6 bases and J by 5 bases, with 11 bases left in between. CDR3 length equals 12 residues. The CDR3 nucleotides are TGTGCCAGCAGTACTAGAACTGACGAGCAGTACTTC. It is translated as CASSTRTDEQYF.

This clonotype was detected many times. The DNA of the CDR3 is TGCAGTTTACTGACTAGGATCGGCAATGAGCAGTTCTTC. Protein: CSLLTRIGNEQFF. The chain has TRBV20-1 and TRBJ2-1, with D perhaps TRBD2 (6 bases). The CDR3 is 13 residues long. Germline V CDR1 and CDR2: DFQATT, SNEGSKA (reference sequence). V was cut by 8 bases and J by 6 bases, with 17 bases left in between.

The chain has TRBV20-1 and TRBJ2-1; 7 positions match TRBD1. This CDR3 region has 11 residues. Germline assignment: CDR1 DFQATT and CDR2 SNEGSKA (reference sequence). With V trimmed by 5 bases and J by 13 bases, 8 bases remained unmatched. CDR3 sequence (DNA): TGCAGTGCTGCCGGCCGGGACAGTCAGTTCTTC. Encoded protein: CSAAGRDSQFF.

The J gene is TRBJ2-7, the V gene TRBV20-1; 8 bases are a match to TRBD1. J lost 1 base, V lost 4 bases, and 3 bases had no gene match. CDR3 length: 13 amino acids. The germline CDR1 and CDR2 sequences are DFQATT and SNEGSKA (reference sequence). CDR3 sequence: CSATTGGSYEQYF. CDR3 DNA: TGCAGTGCTACCACAGGGGGGTCCTACGAGCAGTACTTC.